This TCR beta chain originates from a study of blood T cell repertoires in COVID-19. Study as a whole: Sites across the United States, Italy and Spain contributed samples from acute and convalescent COVID-19. PBMCs, B-cell-depleted T cells, or T cells were the source of the cDNA or gDNA that made up the material.

There are 15 residues in the CDR3. The V gene lost 2 bases and the J gene lost 2 bases, with 10 bases spanning the gap. Germline loops: CDR1 MNHEY, CDR2 SMNVEV (reference sequence). Authors' data handling: Estimates of nucleated cell counts were drawn from the amplification of reference gene primers. Data came from immunoSEQ multiplex PCR; TCRdb stores just in-frame clones and leaves some out. The V and J calls and clone size come from that table; D and trimming were worked out from the DNA. The data contain 150,000 to 200,000 clones, under 95% of them singletons. Material: peripheral blood. The chain employs TRBV27 and TRBJ1-3, with a weak D call TRBD1 (5 bases). The TCR originated in a man aged 55-75 years with active or convalescent COVID-19. DNA of the CDR3: TGTGCCAGCAGTTTAAACCCAGGGCCTGGAAACACCATATATTTT. It codes for CASSLNPGPGNTIYF.